This TCR beta chain was profiled in a study of shared clonotypes between healthy human individuals (dated by TCRdb to about 2020). About the investigation overall: The cohort included three men and a couple of women between 18 and 49 years of age. Different laboratories and diverse techniques were used to prepare libraries and sequence TCR repertoires, to increase sequencing depth and limit assay-specific biases. To estimate repertoire size and how much clonotypes are shared between individuals, the study performed deep sequencing of blood TCR repertoires from a handful of healthy adults. For each donor, CD4 naive and CD4 memory were each given three plates, CD8 naive was given two plates, and CD8 memory was given one plate. Each donor's leukapheresis produced roughly between roughly 0.94 and 9.5 billion PBMCs. Results and caveats for the whole study, not just this receptor: The small number of donors limited the genetic and exposure-history diversity represented. Pairwise subsampling indicated that sequencing depth was expected to affect the degree of clonotype sharing among donors. Rarefaction of sorted-subset datasets indicated incomplete sequencing despite the large sequencing depth. Naive subsets generally had larger estimated clonotype richness than memory subsets did. Compared with non-shared clonotypes, clonotypes shared by all four sorted-subset donors had higher generation probabilities. Sharing across several donors was observed for roughly 5% of naive CD4, 3% to 3.5% of naive CD8, about 2.3% of memory CD4, and around 0.42% of memory CD8 clonotypes. Only blood was sampled, and tissue TCR repertoires likely differ from those in blood.

V and J lose 3 bases and 8 bases, and a span of 14 bases separates them. Via the germline V gene, CDR1 is MDHEN and CDR2 SYDVKM. The CDR3 starts with the cysteine, ends with the phenylalanine, and has 14 residues. The kept DNA is CDR3 alone, 42 bases in frame from the first base. In its sample, this clone was seen a few times. There is no known antigen for this receptor. It has no much larger one-base neighbor in the sample; base qualities were not kept. Healthy HIV-negative adults with no recently reported acute infections or vaccinations were included as donors. Only Caucasian adults living in Nashville, Tennessee, USA were represented among the donors. CD4+ T cells were enriched by magnetic negative selection, after which naive cells were positively selected on CD45RA and the negative fraction was taken as the memory subset. Blood was obtained by leukapheresis, after which PBMCs were separated by Ficoll-Histopaque density gradient centrifugation and cryopreserved in liquid nitrogen vapor phase. Purity and quantity of every magnetically sorted T cell population were checked by analytical flow cytometry. From each sorted fraction, genomic DNA was isolated and quantified by UV absorbance on a Nanodrop 2000c.

Using the deep immunoSEQ assay, TCR CDR3 regions were amplified from genomic DNA by multiplex PCR. Genomic DNA extracted from each cell subset was distributed evenly over all wells of several immunoSEQ 96-well plates, and each plate served as one replicate. For sorted subsets, each replicate PCR was loaded with about 200 ng genomic DNA, equivalent to some 27,000 T cell genomes. The purified libraries were quantified using a Qubit 3.0 fluorometer, sized with a Bioanalyzer 2100, and then quantified again using the KAPA Library Quantification kit. Every immunoSEQ 96-well plate was sequenced on a separate single-read 150-cycle Illumina NextSeq 550 flow cell. The paper's processing steps were these. The immunoSEQ output contained only junctional sequences without quality scores, so filtering could not match that applied to full-length reads. To assign V/J genes and CDR3, sequences were annotated using PyIR, a Python wrapper for IgBLAST v1.9, with IMGT germline references. Reads were filtered out if the reads had weak V/J assignments (E-value above 1e-6), no CDR3, stop codons, out-of-frame junctions, or ambiguous translated residues. V3J clonotypes were defined as sequences sharing the same inferred V gene, J gene, and CDR3 amino acid sequence. Percentage overlap between repertoires was calculated by dividing the number of shared unique clonotypes by the size of the smaller repertoire. Three approaches were used to assess repertoire richness: RTK rarefaction, the Chao1 estimator, and Recon v2.1 estimates of unobserved clonotypes. For all TCRbeta clonotypes obtained by the gDNA method from several donors, generation probabilities were computed with OLGA. Held by TCRdb, this immuneACCESS table contains in-frame sequences only and omits some clones. Under half of the omission traces to an unresolved V gene where checked; the cause of the rest is unknown. The V and J calls and the clone size are those of that table, but D and trimming were determined from the DNA. The sample contains around 330,000 clones, approximately 74% of them found a single time. The ten largest clones represent 10% of the sample.

This receptor was obtained from a man between 25 and 39 years old in good health. The chain is encoded by TRBV28 joined to TRBJ2-1; no D gene is confidently identified. Sequencing was done on a sample of memory CD4+ T cells sorted from blood. This specimen's cell subset or site label, interpreted: CD45RA-negative fraction. The nucleotides are TGTGCCAGCAGTTTTGTCGGTGGATCGTATGAGCAGTTCTTC. Its protein product is CASSFVGGSYEQFF.